Given below is one TCR beta chain in context. This record belongs to a study of shared T cell receptors in the human thymus. Using immunoSEQ multiplex PCR, the repertoire was profiled, and TCRdb retains in-frame clones only, with some absent. The repertoire includes around 730,000 clones, 80% to 90% of them detected once, and around 0.0094% sits in the top ten. The CDR3 is made up of 15 amino acids. V trimming: 6 bases; J trimming: 2 bases; junction bases outside the gene matches: 9. The germline gives CDR1 MDHEN, CDR2 SYDVKM. This sample also appeared in a second study, on human thymus T cells. Per that paper: During corrective heart surgery, resections were taken, and the thymus tissue came from them. Both thymic and peripheral blood repertoires showed apparently biased V and J usage. Thymic repertoires overlap heavily among unrelated individuals, related research has reported.

The genes are TRBV28 and TRBJ2-7; 8 bases agree with TRBD1. Material for sequencing was thymocytes. The sequence derives from a girl less than two years old with a congenital heart defect. The CDR3 sequence: CASSFSTGAAYEQYF. As DNA, the CDR3 is TGTGCCAGCAGCTTCTCGACAGGGGCGGCCTACGAGCAGTACTTC.